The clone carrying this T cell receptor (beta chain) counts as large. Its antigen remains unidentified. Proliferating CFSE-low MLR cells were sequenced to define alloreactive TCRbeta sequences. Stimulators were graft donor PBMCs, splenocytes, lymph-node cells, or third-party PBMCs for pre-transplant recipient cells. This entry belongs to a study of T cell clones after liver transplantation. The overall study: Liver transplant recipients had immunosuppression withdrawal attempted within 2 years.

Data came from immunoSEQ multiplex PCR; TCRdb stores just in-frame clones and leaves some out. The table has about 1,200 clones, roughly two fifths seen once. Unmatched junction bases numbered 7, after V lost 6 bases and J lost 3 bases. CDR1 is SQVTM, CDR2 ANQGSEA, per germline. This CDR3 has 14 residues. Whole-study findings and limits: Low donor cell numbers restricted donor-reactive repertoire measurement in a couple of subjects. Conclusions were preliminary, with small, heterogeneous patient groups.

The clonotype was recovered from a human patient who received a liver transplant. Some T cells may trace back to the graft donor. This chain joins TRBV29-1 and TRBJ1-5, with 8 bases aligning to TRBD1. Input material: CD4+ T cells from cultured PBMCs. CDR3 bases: TGCAGCGTCCGTACTCAGGGGGCCAATCAGCCCCAGCATTTT. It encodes CSVRTQGANQPQHF. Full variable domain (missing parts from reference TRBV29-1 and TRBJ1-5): SAVISQKPSRDICQRGTSLTIQCQVDSQVTMMFWYRQQPGQSLTLIATANQGSEATYESGFVIDKFPISRPNLTFSTLTVSNMSPEDSSIYLCSVRTQGANQPQHFGDGTRLSIL.